The rows below give T cell receptor beta chains drawn from one sample of a study of T cell responses to AZD1222 COVID-19 vaccine. The assay was immunoSEQ multiplex PCR, and TCRdb's table has in-frame clones only and misses some. The sample gives 95,000 to 150,000 clones, around 88% of which show up once; 4.5% to 5% is in the top ten. The sequenced sample was peripheral blood, obtained on day 0 of AZD1222 vaccination. These receptors originate from an adult in good health. CDR3s include the opening cysteine and the closing phenylalanine or tryptophan. Each record gives: D gene, clone size, J gene, V gene, CDR3 protein, CDR3 DNA. D genes are given only for firm matches. Size is stated for part of the rows, as once, few or many counts, or as a class when the clone is expanded.

d_call: NA
clone_size: NA
j_call: TRBJ1-5
v_call: TRBV9
cdr3_aa: CASSAGVGSNQPQHF
cdr3_nt: TGTGCCAGCAGCGCGGGGGTTGGGAGCAATCAGCCCCAGCATTTT

d_call: NA
clone_size: once
j_call: TRBJ1-2
v_call: TRBV28
cdr3_aa: CASRIGGLDGGYTF
cdr3_nt: TGTGCCAGCAGAATTGGGGGACTCGACGGTGGCTACACCTTC

d_call: NA
clone_size: NA
j_call: TRBJ1-4
v_call: TRBV6-2/TRBV6-3
cdr3_aa: CASSYSKGRGNEKLFF
cdr3_nt: TGTGCCAGCAGTTACTCGAAGGGAAGGGGGAATGAAAAACTGTTTTTT

d_call: TRBD1
clone_size: NA
j_call: TRBJ2-3
v_call: TRBV7-3
cdr3_aa: CASSFGDRGTDTQYF
cdr3_nt: TGTGCCAGCAGCTTCGGGGACAGGGGCACAGATACGCAGTATTTT

d_call: NA
clone_size: NA
j_call: TRBJ2-6
v_call: TRBV7-9
cdr3_aa: CASSLRVSGANVLTF
cdr3_nt: TGTGCCAGCAGCTTAAGGGTCTCTGGGGCCAACGTCCTGACTTTC

d_call: TRBD1
clone_size: NA
j_call: TRBJ1-1
v_call: TRBV10-2
cdr3_aa: CASREQGARVQAFF
cdr3_nt: TGCGCCAGCAGGGAACAGGGGGCGCGTGTCCAAGCTTTCTTT

d_call: TRBD2
clone_size: NA
j_call: TRBJ2-3
v_call: TRBV6-5
cdr3_aa: CASSYGSGGPADTQYF
cdr3_nt: TGTGCCAGCAGTTACGGGTCGGGGGGGCCGGCAGATACGCAGTATTTT

d_call: TRBD1
clone_size: once
j_call: TRBJ1-5
v_call: TRBV2
cdr3_aa: CASRKTGDQPQHF
cdr3_nt: TGTGCCAGCCGGAAAACAGGGGATCAGCCCCAGCATTTT

d_call: NA
clone_size: few
j_call: TRBJ1-2
v_call: TRBV7-9
cdr3_aa: CASSLDGIYGYTF
cdr3_nt: TGTGCCAGCAGCCTAGACGGGATCTATGGCTACACCTTC

d_call: TRBD1
clone_size: NA
j_call: TRBJ1-2
v_call: TRBV7-8
cdr3_aa: CASNGDTGTGHGYTF
cdr3_nt: TGTGCCAGCAACGGAGATACCGGGACAGGGCATGGCTACACCTTC

d_call: NA
clone_size: NA
j_call: TRBJ2-2
v_call: TRBV23-1
cdr3_aa: CASRRKRTVFTGELFF
cdr3_nt: TGCGCCAGCAGGCGAAAAAGGACAGTTTTTACCGGGGAGCTGTTTTTT

d_call: NA
clone_size: once
j_call: TRBJ1-2
v_call: TRBV6-5
cdr3_aa: CASRDGPNYGYTF
cdr3_nt: TGTGCCAGCAGGGACGGCCCTAACTATGGCTACACCTTC

d_call: NA
clone_size: NA
j_call: TRBJ2-5
v_call: TRBV3-1/TRBV3-2
cdr3_aa: CASSQDLGRGETQYF
cdr3_nt: TGTGCCAGCAGCCAAGATCTAGGCAGGGGTGAGACCCAGTACTTC

d_call: NA
clone_size: NA
j_call: TRBJ1-1
v_call: TRBV6-2/TRBV6-3
cdr3_aa: CASSRIALGAFF
cdr3_nt: TGTGCCAGCAGCAGGATAGCTCTTGGCGCTTTCTTT

d_call: NA
clone_size: NA
j_call: TRBJ1-1
v_call: TRBV12-3/TRBV12-4
cdr3_aa: CASSSGARTEAFF
cdr3_nt: TGTGCCAGCAGTTCAGGGGCGCGGACTGAAGCTTTCTTT

d_call: NA
clone_size: NA
j_call: TRBJ2-5
v_call: TRBV11-2
cdr3_aa: CASSLWEETQYF
cdr3_nt: TGTGCCAGCAGCTTATGGGAAGAGACCCAGTACTTC

d_call: TRBD2
clone_size: NA
j_call: TRBJ2-7
v_call: TRBV4-2
cdr3_aa: CASSLDGGGTSSYEQYF
cdr3_nt: TGTGCCAGCAGCCTAGATGGGGGGGGGACGAGCTCCTACGAGCAGTACTTC

d_call: TRBD1
clone_size: NA
j_call: TRBJ1-1
v_call: TRBV4-3
cdr3_aa: CASSTRTGNTEAFF
cdr3_nt: TGCGCCAGCAGCACCCGGACAGGGAACACTGAAGCTTTCTTT